This is a list of T cell receptor beta chains from one sample in a study of tumor and adjacent non-tumor tissue in lung cancer. From the multiplex PCR reads, TCRdb called clonotypes with MiXCR, one entry per CDR3 protein. Altogether some 71,000 distinct CDR3 sequences are present, roughly two thirds being singletons, with the ten largest covering about a tenth. Sequenced material: lung tumor tissue. Source of these receptors: a middle-aged woman with non-small cell lung cancer. CDR3s include the opening cysteine and the closing phenylalanine or tryptophan. D genes are given only for firm matches. Clone size is not always given. Where it is, it says once, few, many or a class for expanded clones.

>TRBV29-1|-|TRBD2|TRBJ2-1
CSVTSSLSCNEKFF
TGCAGCGTGACTAGCAGTCTTTCTTGCAATGAGAAGTTCTTC
>TRBV12-3/TRBV12-4|-|-|TRBJ1-5
CASSFIGLNRLQHF
TGTGCAAGTAGTTTCATAGGCCTCAATCGGCTCCAGCATTTT
>TRBV5-4|once|-|TRBJ2-5
CVSSLQSSQDTQYF
TGTGTAAGCAGCTTACAGAGTTCTCAAGATACCCAGTACTTC
>TRBV5-4|many|-|TRBJ2-5
CASSLWGARQTQYF
TGTGCCAGCAGCTTGTGGGGGGCAAGGCAGACCCAGTACTTC
>TRBV10-3|few|-|TRBJ1-5
CATGSRNQPQHF
TGTGCCACGGGGAGTAGGAATCAGCCCCAGCATTTT
>TRBV4-1|-|-|TRBJ2-3
CASSNSRGRDTQYF
TGCGCCAGCAGCAATAGCAGGGGACGGGATACACAGTATTTT
>TRBV5-4|-|TRBD2|TRBJ2-7
CTSSLNSGRAGYQQYF
TGTACCAGCAGCTTGAATAGCGGGAGGGCCGGGTACCAGCAGTACTTC
>TRBV12-3/TRBV12-4|-|-|TRBJ1-5
CAGNLIQGLGQSQHF
TGTGCCGGCAATCTGATACAGGGCCTCGGGCAGTCCCAGCATTTC
>TRBV4-1|-|-|TRBJ1-1
CASRRQTNTKAFF
TGCGCCAGCAGAAGACAGACAAACACTAAGGCTTTCTTT
>TRBV2|-|-|TRBJ1-2
CASSEQRADGYTF
TGTGCCAGCAGTGAGCAGAGGGCGGATGGCTACACCTTC
>TRBV30|many|TRBD1|TRBJ2-7
CAWSVGRGYDEQYF
TGTGCCTGGAGTGTCGGCAGGGGGTACGACGAGCAGTACTTC
>TRBV20-1|-|TRBD1|TRBJ1-1
CSARDRGQGAEVFF
TGCAGTGCTAGGGACAGGGGGCAAGGGGCTGAAGTTTTCTTT
>TRBV11-2|-|TRBD1|TRBJ2-3
CASSLVSLGTGHTDTQYF
TGTGCCAGCAGCTTAGTGAGTCTCGGGACAGGACACACAGATACACAATATTTT
>TRBV12-3/TRBV12-4|many|-|TRBJ1-6
CASSPRASNSPLHF
TGTGCCAGCAGCCCACGGGCGAGTAATTCACCCCTCCACTTT
>TRBV6-6|-|TRBD1|TRBJ1-5
CASSIQGAGQPQHF
TGTGCGAGCAGCATACAGGGGGCAGGCCAGCCCCAGCATTTT
>TRBV6-2/TRBV6-3|-|TRBD1|TRBJ1-2
CDSSYGTDNYGYTF
TGTGACAGCAGTTACGGGACAGATAACTATGGCTACACCTTC
>TRBV28|-|TRBD1|TRBJ2-7
CAGSLYRTGTYEHYF
TGTGCCGGCAGTTTATATAGGACAGGGACCTACGAGCACTACTTC
>TRBV12-3/TRBV12-4|-|-|TRBJ2-7
CASSFWDLYEQYF
TGTGCCAGCAGTTTTTGGGATCTCTACGAGCAGTATTTC
>TRBV29-1|-|-|TRBJ1-2
CSAVAICGYTF
TGCAGCGCCGTTGCCATCTGTGGCTACACCTTC
>TRBV20-1|once|-|TRBJ2-5
CSATPTLRGGETQYF
TGCAGTGCAACCCCCACACTAAGAGGGGGAGAGACCCAGTACTTC
>TRBV11-2|-|TRBD2|TRBJ2-1
CASRSGLAGSPGANEQFF
TGTGCCAGCAGATCTGGGCTAGCGGGGAGCCCCGGGGCCAATGAGCAGTTCTTC
>TRBV5-5|-|TRBD1|TRBJ2-7
CASEPGTDSNEQYF
TGTGCCAGCGAGCCCGGGACAGATTCCAACGAGCAGTACTTC
>TRBV29-1|-|-|TRBJ2-1
CSIAIPANSNEQFF
TGCAGCATTGCTATACCAGCGAACTCCAATGAGCAGTTCTTC
>TRBV7-2|-|-|TRBJ2-3
CASSSETGTDTQYF
TGTGCCAGCAGCTCGGAGACTGGCACAGATACGCAGTATTTT
>TRBV7-3|few|TRBD1|TRBJ1-2
CASSGTGGRGYTF
TGTGCCAGCAGCGGGACAGGGGGTAGGGGCTACACCTTC
>TRBV29-1|-|-|TRBJ2-2
CGARGVGELFF
TGCGGCGCCAGAGGGGTTGGGGAGCTGTTTTTT
>TRBV11-3|-|-|TRBJ2-7
CASGLERGEQYF
TGCGCCAGCGGCTTAGAAAGGGGTGAGCAGTACTTC
>TRBV6-5|-|TRBD2|TRBJ2-1
CAIGPWTSHNEQVF
TGTGCTATCGGACCCTGGACTAGCCACAATGAGCAGGTCTTC
>TRBV20-1|-|TRBD1|TRBJ2-1
CSAWRTGAYNEQSF
TGCAGTGCGTGGAGGACAGGGGCCTACAATGAGCAGTCCTTC
>TRBV6-2/TRBV6-3|-|-|TRBJ2-1
CASSYGLGWGINEQFF
TGTGCCAGCAGTTACGGTCTGGGGTGGGGGATTAATGAGCAGTTCTTC
>TRBV28|-|TRBD1|TRBJ2-7
CASSWDPGTVDYEQYF
TGTGCCAGCAGCTGGGACCCCGGGACAGTCGATTACGAGCAGTACTTC
>TRBV4-1|many|-|TRBJ1-5
CASSQDRDRLNQPQHF
TGCGCCAGCAGCCAAGACCGGGACCGCCTCAATCAGCCCCAGCATTTT
>TRBV11-3|-|-|TRBJ2-5
CASNSEGSETHYF
TGTGCCAGCAACTCCGAAGGATCTGAGACCCACTACTTC
>TRBV11-3|-|TRBD2|TRBJ2-1
CTSSPSTSETNEQFF
TGTACCAGCAGCCCGAGCACTAGCGAGACCAACGAGCAGTTCTTC
>TRBV4-1|-|TRBD1|TRBJ2-3
CTSTQGRQGRPYGDTQYF
TGCACCAGCACTCAGGGCCGACAGGGACGGCCCTATGGAGATACGCAGTATTTT